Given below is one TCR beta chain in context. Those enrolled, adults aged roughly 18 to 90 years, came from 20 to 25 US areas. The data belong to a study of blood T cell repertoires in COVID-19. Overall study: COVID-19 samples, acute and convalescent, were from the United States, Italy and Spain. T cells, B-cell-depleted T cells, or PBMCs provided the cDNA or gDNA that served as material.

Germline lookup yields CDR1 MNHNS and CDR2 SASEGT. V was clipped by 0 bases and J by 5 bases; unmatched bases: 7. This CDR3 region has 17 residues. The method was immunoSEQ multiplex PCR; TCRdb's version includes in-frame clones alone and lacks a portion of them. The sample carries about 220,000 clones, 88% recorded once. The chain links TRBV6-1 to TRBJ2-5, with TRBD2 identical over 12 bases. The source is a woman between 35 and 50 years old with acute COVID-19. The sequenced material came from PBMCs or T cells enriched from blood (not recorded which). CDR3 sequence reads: CASSEARTSGDWETQYF. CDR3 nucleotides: TGTGCCAGCAGTGAAGCGAGGACTAGCGGGGATTGGGAGACCCAGTACTTC.